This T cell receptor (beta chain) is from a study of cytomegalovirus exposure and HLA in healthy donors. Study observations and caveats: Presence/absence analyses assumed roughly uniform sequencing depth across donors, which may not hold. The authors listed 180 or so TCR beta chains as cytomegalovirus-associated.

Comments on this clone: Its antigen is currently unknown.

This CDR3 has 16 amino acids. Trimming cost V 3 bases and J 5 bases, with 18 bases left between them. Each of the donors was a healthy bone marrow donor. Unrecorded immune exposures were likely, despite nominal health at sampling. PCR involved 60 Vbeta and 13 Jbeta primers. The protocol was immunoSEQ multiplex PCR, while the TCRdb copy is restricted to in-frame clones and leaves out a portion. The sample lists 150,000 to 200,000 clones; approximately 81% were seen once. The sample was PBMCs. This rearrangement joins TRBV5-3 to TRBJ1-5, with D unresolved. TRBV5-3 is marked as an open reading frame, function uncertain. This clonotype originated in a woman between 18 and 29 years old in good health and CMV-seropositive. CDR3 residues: CARSCRHGEEDQPQHF. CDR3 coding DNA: TGTGCCAGAAGCTGCCGACACGGGGAGGAGGATCAGCCCCAGCATTTT.